This record concerns one TCR beta chain sequence. These data belong to a study of blood T cell repertoires in COVID-19. Study summary: Samples representing acute and convalescent COVID-19 were sourced from the United States, Italy and Spain. PBMCs, B-cell-depleted T cells, or T cells provided the cDNA or gDNA that made up the material.

Per germline, CDR1 MDHEN and CDR2 SYDVKM. The CDR3 consists of 17 residues. The V and J ends lost 6 bases and 5 bases, in that order; junction bases with no gene match: 14. As originally analysed: Estimation of nucleated cell counts was performed using reference gene primer amplification. The table came from immunoSEQ multiplex PCR; TCRdb's copy has only in-frame clones and leaves some out. That table supplies the V and J calls and clone size; D and trimming were determined from the DNA. The table records nearly 200,000 clones, about 88% of them present only once. The sequencing sample was made of peripheral blood. The V gene is TRBV28, the J gene TRBJ2-2; 8 bases map to TRBD1. This sequence was found in a woman aged 40 to 50 who had recovered from COVID-19. The CDR3, as DNA: TGTGCCAGCAGCCCCCAAACGCGGGACAGGTGGACCGGGGAGCTGTTTTTT. Translating gives CASSPQTRDRWTGELFF. Filled out from reference TRBV28 and TRBJ2-2, the complete variable domain reads DVKVTQSSRYLVKRTGEKVFLECVQDMDHENMFWYRQDPGLGLRLIYFSYDVKMKEKGDIPEGYSVSREKKERFSLILESASTNQTSMYLCASSPQTRDRWTGELFFGEGSRLTVL.